A single sample is the source of the 25 T cell receptor beta chains below, sequenced in a study of graft-versus-host responses after intestinal transplantation. Produced via immunoSEQ multiplex PCR; TCRdb's table is partial and in-frame only. The sample includes approximately 77,000 clones, about 90% seen only once; the top ten take over 0.55%. The sample was PBMCs, taken 98 days after intestinal transplantation. The source is a human patient who received an intestinal transplant, so some T cells may come from the graft donor.

V gene TRBV5-6 combines with J gene TRBJ1-1, with 9 bases aligning to TRBD1. CDR3 length equals 15 residues. CDR1 and CDR2 (germline): SGHDT, YYEEEE. Losses at the gene ends were 1 base for V and 2 bases for J; bases not matched to a gene: 3. The CDR3 region has the DNA TGTGCCAGCAGCTTGATGGGACAGGGAAACACTGAAGCTTTCTTT. This gives the protein CASSLMGQGNTEAFF. Full variable domain (rest looked up from reference TRBV5-6 and TRBJ1-1): DAGVTQSPTHLIKTRGQQVTLRCSPKSGHDTVSWYQQALGQGPQFIFQYYEEEERQRGNFPDRFSGHQFPNYSSELNVNALLLGDSALYLCASSLMGQGNTEAFFGQGTRLTVV.

This chain links TRBV21-1 with TRBJ2-2; the D call in the table, TRBD2, was not verified against the DNA. TRBV21-1 is shown as a pseudogene. This CDR3 region has 16 residues. The CDR3 bases are TGTGCCAGCAGCAAGGGGCCGGGGGCGAACACCGGGGAGCTGTTTTTT. It codes for CASSKGPGANTGELFF.

J is TRBJ2-7 and V is TRBV9, with 10 bases that match TRBD2. Trimming cost V 0 bases and J 5 bases; bases outside gene matches: 5. The CDR3 has 15 residues. Germline values: CDR1 SGDLS, CDR2 YYNGEE. DNA of the CDR3: TGTGCCAGCAGCGTAGGGCCGCTAGCGGGAGACGAGCAGTACTTC. Amino acid sequence: CASSVGPLAGDEQYF.

The rearrangement uses TRBV11-1 and TRBJ1-1; 10 bases agree with TRBD1. The germline V gene has CDR1 SGHAT and CDR2 FQDESV (reference sequence). The length of the CDR3 is 15 residues. J gave up 8 bases and V 5 bases, and 11 bases lay outside the gene matches. CDR3: CASSGRDRGLSEAFF. The CDR3 DNA sequence: TGTGCCAGCAGCGGCCGGGACAGGGGTCTTTCGGAAGCTTTCTTT.

The chain joins TRBV6-4 to TRBJ2-1; D could derive from TRBD1 or TRBD2 (6 bases each). This CDR3 contains 16 residues. The germline gives CDR1 MRHNA, CDR2 SNTAGT. V was pared by 0 bases and J by 4 bases, with 13 bases between. The CDR3 coding sequence is TGTGCCAGCAGTGACTCGAAGGGGGGAGATTACAATGAGCAGTTCTTC. Its translation: CASSDSKGGDYNEQFF.

The chain carries TRBV5-4 and TRBJ1-2; 11 bases align to TRBD1. Trimming at V came to 4 bases and at J to 8 bases, leaving 10 bases not matched to a gene. The CDR3 is 15 residues long. Germline CDR1 SGHNT, CDR2 YYREEE (reference sequence). The CDR3: CASSGGQGALRGYTF. The CDR3, as DNA: TGTGCCAGCAGCGGTGGACAGGGGGCGTTGAGGGGCTACACCTTC.

J is TRBJ2-5 and V is TRBV28; a possible D gene is TRBD2 (6 bases). V was shortened by 2 bases and J by 0 bases, with 19 bases between the two germline ends. The CDR3 loop spans 18 amino acids. CDR1 is MDHEN and CDR2 is SYDVKM in the germline V gene. CDR3 coding DNA: TGTGCCAGCAGTTTAGGGATAACTAGCTCGTCGTACCAAGAGACCCAGTACTTC. Protein sequence: CASSLGITSSSYQETQYF.

The rearrangement links TRBV18 to TRBJ2-3; D might be TRBD1 (6 bases). The V gene's germline CDR1 is KGHSH and CDR2 LQKENI. The CDR3 covers 14 residues. Between the trimmed V and J ends, which lost 0 bases and 3 bases, there was a span of 7 bases. The CDR3 spells CASSPPQGTDTQYF. The CDR3 bases are TGTGCCAGCTCACCACCACAGGGAACAGATACGCAGTATTTT. Supplemented by reference TRBV18 and TRBJ2-3, the full variable domain reads NAGVMQNPRHLVRRRGQEARLRCSPMKGHSHVYWYRQLPEEGLKFMVYLQKENIIDESGMPKERFSAEFPKEGPSILRIQQVVRGDSAAYFCASSPPQGTDTQYFGPGTRLTVL.

The chain couples TRBV11-2 to TRBJ1-2; D gene unclear. This CDR3 is built from 15 residues. Deletions cut 4 bases from V and 4 bases from J, with 16 bases between. CDR1 is SGHAT and CDR2 is FQNNGV in the germline V gene. CDR3 DNA: TGTGCCAGCAGCTCGACAAGGCCCGCGCTCTATGGCTACACCTTC. Amino acids: CASSSTRPALYGYTF.

This rearrangement joins TRBV4-2 to TRBJ1-1; no clear D. Germline assignment: CDR1 LGHNA and CDR2 YNFKEQ. The CDR3 is 14 amino acids. Trimming cost V 3 bases and J 1 base, with 9 bases left between them. CDR3 in amino acids: CASSQAKANTEAFF. CDR3 nucleotide sequence: TGTGCCAGCAGCCAGGCCAAAGCGAACACTGAAGCTTTCTTT.

The rearrangement links TRBV30 to TRBJ2-1; 10 nucleotides agree with TRBD1. Looked up from germline, CDR1 is GTSNPN and CDR2 is SVGIG (reference sequence). The CDR3 extends over 14 amino acids. Trimming removed 3 bases from V and 4 bases from J; junction bases left unmatched: 3. This CDR3 reads CAWSRDRGYNEQFF. CDR3 nucleotides: TGTGCCTGGAGCCGGGACAGGGGTTACAATGAGCAGTTCTTC.

V gene TRBV6-5 combines with J gene TRBJ2-7, with D uncertain. The ends were cut back, 4 bases at V and 3 bases at J, with 16 bases in the middle. Germline V CDR1 and CDR2: MNHEY, SVGAGI. This CDR3 is 15 amino acids long. The DNA for the CDR3 is TGTGCCAGCAGTTTGACTTCAGGTAACTACTACGAGCAGTACTTC. Its protein is CASSLTSGNYYEQYF.

This chain uses TRBV6-5 with TRBJ2-7; 10 bases fit TRBD1. The CDR3 sequence is 14 residues long. Germline CDR1 is MNHEY and CDR2 is SVGAGI. Trimming cost V 5 bases and J 4 bases; bases outside gene matches: 5. Here the CDR3 reads CASSEPGQGYEQYF. Here the CDR3 DNA reads TGTGCCAGCAGTGAGCCGGGACAGGGGTACGAGCAGTACTTC.

In its sample, this clone was seen once. The chain has TRBV13 and TRBJ2-1; D uncertain. CDR3 length equals 17 residues. V lost 3 bases to trimming and J lost 4 bases, with 19 bases between them. Germline CDR1 is PRHDT and CDR2 is FYEKMQ (reference sequence). CDR3: CASSFFRLYPFYNEQFF. The CDR3 nucleotides are TGTGCCAGCAGCTTTTTCCGACTGTACCCCTTTTACAATGAGCAGTTCTTC.

In its sample, this clone was seen once. Here the CDR3 DNA reads TGTGCCAGCAGCGTAGAGACTAGCGGGGTAGGGCAGTACTTC. It specifies CASSVETSGVGQYF. The chain carries TRBV9 and TRBJ2-7; 11 positions agree with TRBD2. This CDR3 comprises 14 residues. Germline-derived CDR1 and CDR2 are SGDLS and YYNGEE. Trimming cost V 0 bases and J 9 bases; bases outside gene matches: 5.

The rearrangement links TRBV4-3 to TRBJ1-1, with D tentatively TRBD1 (5 bases). The CDR3 is made up of 16 amino acids. Germline V lookup: CDR1 LGHNA, CDR2 YSLEER. V lost 0 bases and J lost 4, with 15 bases in between. CDR3 sequence: CASSQDLRQRGTEAFF. CDR3 DNA: TGCGCCAGCAGCCAAGATTTGCGGCAGAGGGGCACTGAAGCTTTCTTT.

The chain couples TRBV11-2 to TRBJ1-2; D is possibly TRBD1 (5 bases). Trimming cost V 4 bases and J 7 bases, with 19 bases left between them. Germline V gene lookup returns CDR1 SGHAT and CDR2 FQNNGV. The CDR3 has 15 amino acids. The CDR3 reads CASSSTGGDGAGYTF. The CDR3 DNA reads TGTGCCAGCAGCTCGACGGGGGGGGACGGAGCTGGCTACACCTTC.

The chain joins TRBV9 to TRBJ1-6; D is unclear. From germline, CDR1 is SGDLS and CDR2 YYNGEE. The CDR3 consists of 13 residues. Trimming left V 8 bases short and J 6 bases short, with 12 bases between. CDR3 nucleotides: TGTGCCAGTTCTCCTACCGGTAATTCACCCCTCCACTTT. Its protein product is CASSPTGNSPLHF. Full variable domain (rest looked up from reference TRBV9 and TRBJ1-6): DSGVTQTPKHLITATGQRVTLRCSPRSGDLSVYWYQQSLDQGLQFLIQYYNGEERAKGNILERFSAQQFPDLHSELNLSSLELGDSALYFCASSPTGNSPLHFGNGTRLTVT.

This chain joins TRBV14 and TRBJ1-2; D unclear. The length of the CDR3 is 14 residues. V lost 0 bases and J 3 bases, leaving 8 bases between the germline ends. Germline CDR1 is SGHDN and CDR2 is FVKESK. In nucleotides, the CDR3 is TGTGCCAGCAGCCAAGAGGCAGTATACTATGGCTACACCTTC. Its translation is CASSQEAVYYGYTF.

The chain joins TRBV9 to TRBJ1-2; TRBD1 matches at 9 bases. Trimming cost V 2 bases and J 6 bases; bases outside gene matches: 11. Germline loops: CDR1 SGDLS, CDR2 YYNGEE. This CDR3 has 16 residues. The CDR3 nucleotides read TGTGCCAGCAGCGTTTTAACACCGGGACAGGGAAATGGCTACACCTTC. This codes for CASSVLTPGQGNGYTF.

This clone is a singleton in its sample. The J gene is TRBJ1-5, the V gene TRBV4-1; 7 bases are shared with TRBD1. The germline CDR1 and CDR2 sequences are MGHRA and YSYEKL. This CDR3 region has 15 residues. Trimming removed 1 base from V and 5 bases from J; junction bases left unmatched: 5. CDR3 bases: TGCGCCAGCAGCCAAGGTGAGGGGGCGGATCAGCCCCAGCATTTT. This codes for CASSQGEGADQPQHF.

The chain links TRBV28 to TRBJ2-7, with 7 bases that match TRBD2. Germline V lookup: CDR1 MDHEN, CDR2 SYDVKM. V was clipped by 5 bases and J by 2 bases; unmatched bases: 9. This CDR3 has 15 amino acids. The CDR3 is CASSPPLAATYEQYF. The CDR3 bases are TGTGCCAGCAGTCCCCCTCTAGCGGCCACCTACGAGCAGTACTTC.

To note about this clone: A junction end diverges from the germline sequence, so it may reflect a read error. The chain employs TRBV27 and TRBJ2-1; 10 bases are a match to TRBD2. Germline assignment: CDR1 MNHEY and CDR2 SMNVEV (reference sequence). The CDR3 consists of 16 residues. The DNA of the CDR3 is TGTGCCAGCAGTCCATCAAGCGGGAGGGTCTACGATGAGCAGTTCTTC. This sequence encodes CASSPSSGRVYDEQFF.

The V gene is TRBV4-1, the J gene TRBJ1-4; 9 bases align to TRBD1. Germline CDR1 reads MGHRA; CDR2 reads YSYEKL. Trimming cost V 2 bases and J 8 bases; bases outside gene matches: 9. The CDR3 has 16 residues. The chain's CDR3 is CASSQIQGAQKEKLFF. The CDR3 DNA is TGCGCCAGCAGCCAAATACAGGGGGCCCAGAAGGAAAAACTGTTTTTT.

This clone was recorded a few times. J is TRBJ2-2 and V is TRBV5-5; D gene uncertain. This CDR3 has 13 amino acids. Germline CDR1 SGHKS, CDR2 YYEKEE (reference sequence). The germline V and J ends were trimmed by 2 bases and 5 bases, with 7 bases remaining between them. The CDR3 coding sequence is TGTGCCAGCAGCTTCTGGGAAACCGGGGAGCTGTTTTTT. Translation gives CASSFWETGELFF.